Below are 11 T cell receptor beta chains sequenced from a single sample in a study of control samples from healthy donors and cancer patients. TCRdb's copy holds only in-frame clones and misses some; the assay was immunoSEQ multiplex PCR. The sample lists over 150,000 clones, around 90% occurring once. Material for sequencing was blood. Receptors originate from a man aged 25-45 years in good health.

The DNA of the CDR3 is TGCGCCAGCAGCCCGGGTGGCGAGCAGTACTTC. The encoded protein is CASSPGGEQYF. The chain employs TRBV5-1 and TRBJ2-7; D not certain. The V end was cut by 4 bases, the J end by 6 bases, with 8 bases between. Germline loops: CDR1 SGHRS, CDR2 YFSETQ. This CDR3 comprises 11 residues.

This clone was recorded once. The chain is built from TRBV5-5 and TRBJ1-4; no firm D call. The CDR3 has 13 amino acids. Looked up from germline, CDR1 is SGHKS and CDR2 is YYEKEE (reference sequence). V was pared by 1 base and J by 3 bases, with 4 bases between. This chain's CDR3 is CASSLRANEKLFF. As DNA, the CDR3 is TGTGCCAGCAGCTTGAGGGCTAATGAAAAACTGTTTTTT.

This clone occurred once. The CDR3 is CASSLADRGLKDTQYF. CDR3 in DNA: TGTGCCAGCAGTTTAGCGGACAGGGGGCTAAAAGATACGCAGTATTTT. This chain uses TRBV27 with TRBJ2-3, with 11 bases matching TRBD1. Germline-derived CDR1 and CDR2 are MNHEY and SMNVEV (reference sequence). CDR3 length: 16 residues. V lost 2 bases, J lost 5 bases, and 6 bases stayed unmatched.

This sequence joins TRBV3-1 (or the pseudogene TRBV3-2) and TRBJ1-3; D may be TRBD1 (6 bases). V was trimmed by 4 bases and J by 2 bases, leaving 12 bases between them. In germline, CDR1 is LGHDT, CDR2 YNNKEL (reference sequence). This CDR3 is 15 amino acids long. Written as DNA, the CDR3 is TGTGCCAGCAGCCCGGGGGCCCTCACTGGAAACACCATATATTTT. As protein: CASSPGALTGNTIYF.

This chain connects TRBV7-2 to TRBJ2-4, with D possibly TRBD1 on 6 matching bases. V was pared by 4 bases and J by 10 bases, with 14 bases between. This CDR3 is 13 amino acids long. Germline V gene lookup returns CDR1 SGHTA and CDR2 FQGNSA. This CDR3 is CASSSRYRDIQYF. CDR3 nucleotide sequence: TGTGCCAGCAGCTCCCGATACAGGGATATTCAGTACTTC.

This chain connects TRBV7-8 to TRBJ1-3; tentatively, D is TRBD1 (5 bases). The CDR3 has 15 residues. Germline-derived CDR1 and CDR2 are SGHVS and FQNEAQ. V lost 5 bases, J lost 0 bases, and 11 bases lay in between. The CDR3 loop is CASSPGRNSGNTIYF. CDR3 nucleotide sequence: TGTGCCAGCAGCCCGGGACGCAACTCTGGAAACACCATATATTTT.

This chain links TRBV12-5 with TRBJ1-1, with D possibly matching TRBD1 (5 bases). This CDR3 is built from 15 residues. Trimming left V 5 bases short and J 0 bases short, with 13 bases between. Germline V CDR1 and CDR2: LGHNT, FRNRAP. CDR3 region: CASGPPRAMNTEAFF. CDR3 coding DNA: TGTGCTAGTGGTCCCCCCAGGGCAATGAACACTGAAGCTTTCTTT.

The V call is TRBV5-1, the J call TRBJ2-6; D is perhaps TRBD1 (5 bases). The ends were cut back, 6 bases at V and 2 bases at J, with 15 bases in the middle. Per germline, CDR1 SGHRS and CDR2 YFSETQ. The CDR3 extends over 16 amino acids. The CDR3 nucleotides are TGCGCCAGCACCCCTTTAGGGGCAGCTGGGGCCAACGTCCTGACTTTC. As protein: CASTPLGAAGANVLTF.

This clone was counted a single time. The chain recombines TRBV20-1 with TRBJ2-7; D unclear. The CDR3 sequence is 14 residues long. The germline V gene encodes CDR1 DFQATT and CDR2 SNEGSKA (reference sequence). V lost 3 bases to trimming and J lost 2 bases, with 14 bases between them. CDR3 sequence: CSASRLVAPYEQYF. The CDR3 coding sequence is TGCAGTGCTAGTCGCTTGGTAGCTCCCTACGAGCAGTACTTC.

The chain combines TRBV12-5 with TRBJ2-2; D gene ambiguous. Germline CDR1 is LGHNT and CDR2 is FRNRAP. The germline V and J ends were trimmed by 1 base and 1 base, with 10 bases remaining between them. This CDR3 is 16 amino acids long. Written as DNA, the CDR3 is TGTGCTAGTGGTTTGGACTCCGTGGGGAACACCGGGGAGCTGTTTTTT. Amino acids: CASGLDSVGNTGELFF.

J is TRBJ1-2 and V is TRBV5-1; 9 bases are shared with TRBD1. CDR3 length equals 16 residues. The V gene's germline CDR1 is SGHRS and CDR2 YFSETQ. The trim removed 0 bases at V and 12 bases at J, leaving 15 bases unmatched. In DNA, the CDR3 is TGCGCCAGCAGCTTGGAAGCCAGGACAGGGGCGGATGTTAACACCTTC. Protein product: CASSLEARTGADVNTF.